The T cell receptor (beta chain) under discussion was sequenced for a study of T cells in Graves' hyperthyroidism and ophthalmopathy. Amplified TCR beta CDR3 regions came from RNA transcripts. The TCR CDR3 first-round RT-PCR relied on the HTBI primer set. TCRdb passed the multiplex PCR reads through MiXCR, listing each CDR3 protein once. Among approximately 700,000 distinct CDR3 sequences, about a sixth were seen once, and the ten largest hold approximately 8.4%. Patients aged 18 to 65 had newly diagnosed hyperthyroidism that had lasted under 2 months. Based on clinical symptoms, serum thyroxine and TRAb, thyroid ultrasound and orbital computed tomography, diagnoses were reached. Between the trimmed V and J ends, which lost 3 bases and 0 bases, there was a span of 14 bases. CDR1 is MDHEN and CDR2 is SYDVKM in the germline V gene. The CDR3 has 16 residues.

V is TRBV28 and J is TRBJ1-1; weak D call: TRBD1 (5 bases). The TCR was taken from a young man with Graves' hyperthyroidism. What was sequenced was blood. The CDR3 spells CASSLGDSSMNTEAFF. The CDR3 coding sequence is TGTGCCAGCAGTTTGGGCGACAGCTCTATGAACACTGAAGCTTTCTTT.